Below, one T cell receptor beta chain is given with its context. What this receptor recognizes is not known. There are no base qualities to consult, and no much larger clone falls within one base. Libraries came from PCR. The run used an Illumina HiSeq 4000. High-throughput sequencing was used to profile the TCR beta-chain CDR3 region of every patient. The source study handled its data this way. CDR3 differences across clinicopathological groups were used to build a classifier for discriminating distant-metastatic papillary thyroid cancer patients. The Shannon index was used to measure repertoire diversity, and the Morisita-Horn index was used to measure how similar tumor and blood repertoires were. TCRdb reanalyzed the raw reads on its own, using fastp at Q25 for trimming and MiXCR for clone calling, and kept in-frame beta chains. These V and J calls rely on TCRdb rather than the paper's analysis. This sample comprises some 31,000 clones, about 20% of them detected only once. The ten largest account for about 20% of the sample.

This sample stems from a study of metastatic and nonmetastatic thyroid tumors (TCRdb year 2020). About the study as a whole: The researchers compared repertoires between peripheral blood samples and tumor or nodule tissue samples from patients with malignant or benign thyroid disease.

The study at large found these results: In both blood and tumor samples, malignant tumors were reported to have significantly higher TCR beta diversity than benign nodules.

No treatment had been received by any patient before thyroid surgery. Using T-cell receptor beta sequencing, the study looked back at clinical samples from patients collected from about 2011 to 2019. From its cysteine to its phenylalanine, the CDR3 spans 16 amino acids. Left in the record is the CDR3 DNA by itself, 48 bases read in frame from the first base. Trimming takes 7 bases off V and 3 bases off J; junction bases not matched to a gene: 15. Via the germline V gene, CDR1 is SGHRS and CDR2 YFSETQ. This chain is built from TRBV5-1 and TRBJ2-5; the junction holds 7 bases that match TRBD1. Sequencing used blood. The receptor was derived from a female donor with papillary thyroid cancer or a benign thyroid nodule (not recorded which). Some clones in this sample may be carry-over from other donors' samples. The DNA is TGCGCCAGCGCATCAATTTCCGGGACAGTGAAAGAGACCCAGTACTTC. Protein translation: CASASISGTVKETQYF.